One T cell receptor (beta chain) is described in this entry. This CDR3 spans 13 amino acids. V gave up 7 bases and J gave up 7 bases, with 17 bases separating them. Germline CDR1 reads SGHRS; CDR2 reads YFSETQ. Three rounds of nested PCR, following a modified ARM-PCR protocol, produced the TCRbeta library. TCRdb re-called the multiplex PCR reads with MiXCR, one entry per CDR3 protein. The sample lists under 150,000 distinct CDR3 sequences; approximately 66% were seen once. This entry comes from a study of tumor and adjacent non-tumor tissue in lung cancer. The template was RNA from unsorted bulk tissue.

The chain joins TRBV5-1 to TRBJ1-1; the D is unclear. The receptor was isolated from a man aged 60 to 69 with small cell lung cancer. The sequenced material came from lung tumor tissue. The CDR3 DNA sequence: TGCGCCAGCTCGGGCGTACAGAAGCTTGAAGCTTTCTTT. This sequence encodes CASSGVQKLEAFF.